The rows below give T cell receptor beta chains drawn from one sample of a study of CD8+ T cells in alopecia areata. Sequenced by immunoSEQ multiplex PCR; TCRdb stores in-frame clones only, minus some. The sample records about 200,000 clones, 35% to 40% being singletons. The source material was CD4+ T cells sorted from blood, sampled around week 34, from a patient treated with tofacitinib. The receptors originated from a human donor with alopecia areata. Each CDR3 is given with its conserved first and last residue. The D gene is left open where the match is weak. Clone sizes are given selectively: once, few, many, or a class where the clone is expanded.

V	J	length	size	D	DNA	CDR3
TRBV29-1	TRBJ2-1	13	.	TRBD2	TGCAGCGTTTTGAGCGGGAGCTACAATGAGCAGTTCTTC	CSVLSGSYNEQFF
TRBV10-2	TRBJ1-2	15	.	.	TGCGCCAGCAGTGCAGACCCCCGTAGGTTCTATGGCTACACCTTC	CASSADPRRFYGYTF
TRBV5-6	TRBJ2-1	17	few	TRBD2	TGTGCCAGCAGCTCAAGGGCGGGGGGACTTTCCTACAATGAGCAGTTCTTC	CASSSRAGGLSYNEQFF
TRBV6-5	TRBJ1-2	13	few	.	TGTGCCAGCAGACCCACGGGCTCGTCTGGCTACACCTTC	CASRPTGSSGYTF
TRBV10-3	TRBJ2-5	14	.	.	TGTGCCATCAGCCAGGACGGGAGTCAAGAGACCCAGTACTTC	CAISQDGSQETQYF
TRBV4-2	TRBJ2-5	17	.	TRBD2	TGTGCCAGCAGCCAAGGACCTAGCGGGAGGGCCGGGGAGACCCAGTACTTC	CASSQGPSGRAGETQYF
TRBV2	TRBJ2-5	11	.	.	TGTGCCAGCAATAAACAAGAGACCCAGTACTTC	CASNKQETQYF
TRBV4-1	TRBJ2-1	16	.	.	TGCGCCAGCGCTCGCGCAGGCCTCATCGGGTACAATGAGCAGTTCTTC	CASARAGLIGYNEQFF
TRBV7-2	TRBJ2-1	17	few	TRBD2	TGTGCCAGCAGCTCTACTAGCGGGAGGGCCTCCTACAATGAGCAGTTCTTC	CASSSTSGRASYNEQFF
TRBV7-2	TRBJ2-1	15	.	.	TGTGCCAGCAGCTTAGTCAGGGGGGCATACAATGAGCAGTTCTTC	CASSLVRGAYNEQFF
TRBV5-5	TRBJ2-7	14	few	TRBD1	TGTGCCAGCAGCTTGGGGACAGGGGAAGGGGAGCAGTACTTC	CASSLGTGEGEQYF
TRBV7-2	TRBJ2-2	15	.	.	TGTGCCAGCAGCCAAAGGGTCGGGGCCACCGGGGAGCTGTTTTTT	CASSQRVGATGELFF
TRBV19	TRBJ2-3	15	.	TRBD2	TGTGCCAGTAGTACCCAGCGGGGACGCACAGATACGCAGTATTTT	CASSTQRGRTDTQYF
TRBV9	TRBJ2-3	12	few	.	TGTGCCAGCAGCGTATTCCTAGATACGCAGTATTTT	CASSVFLDTQYF
TRBV11-2	TRBJ2-3	16	.	TRBD2	TGTGCCAGCAGCCCAAGACTAGCGGGGAGCACAGATACGCAGTATTTT	CASSPRLAGSTDTQYF
TRBV30	TRBJ1-2	13	.	.	TGTGCCTGGAGTGTTTCATTTAACTATGGCTACACCTTC	CAWSVSFNYGYTF
TRBV25-1	TRBJ2-7	13	.	TRBD1	TGTGCCAGCAGTACCCGACAGGGCTACGAGCAGTACTTC	CASSTRQGYEQYF
TRBV5-1	TRBJ1-4	13	.	.	TGCGCCAGCAGCTTGGCCACACCGGTAAAACTGTTTTTT	CASSLATPVKLFF
TRBV25-1	TRBJ1-2	15	few	.	TGTGCCAGCAGTGACCCGGACAGACCTAACTATGGCTACACCTTC	CASSDPDRPNYGYTF
TRBV19	TRBJ1-5	14	.	.	TGTGCCAGTAGTATAAGGGCAGGGGATCAGCCCCAGCATTTT	CASSIRAGDQPQHF
TRBV6-1	TRBJ1-5	15	.	.	TGTGCCACCGCTGCAAAAAGTCAGCCGAATCAGCCCCAGCATTTT	CATAAKSQPNQPQHF
TRBV7-6	TRBJ1-6	15	.	.	TGTGCCAGCGCTCTACAGGGATCCTATAATTCACCCCTCCACTTT	CASALQGSYNSPLHF
TRBV28	TRBJ2-7	14	few	.	TGTGCCAGCAGTTCGGCGGGAATTCCCTACGAGCAGTACTTC	CASSSAGIPYEQYF
TRBV19	TRBJ2-2	15	.	TRBD1	TGTGCCAGTTCGCCGGGACAGGAAAGCACCGGGGAGCTGTTTTTT	CASSPGQESTGELFF
TRBV28	TRBJ1-2	16	.	TRBD1	TGTGCCAGCAGCTCATTAGACAGGGGTGCTAACTATGGCTACACCTTC	CASSSLDRGANYGYTF
TRBV5-6	TRBJ1-2	12	.	TRBD1	TGTGCCAGCAGCTGGGACAGCGTTGGCTACACCTTC	CASSWDSVGYTF
TRBV29-1	TRBJ2-7	16	once	TRBD2	TGCAGCGTTCGGAGGGGACTAGCGGAGGGGAGGGATGAGCAGTACTTC	CSVRRGLAEGRDEQYF
TRBV7-7	TRBJ2-5	15	few	.	TGTGCCAGCAGCAATTATTGGGGGGTTGGAGAGACCCAGTACTTC	CASSNYWGVGETQYF
TRBV30	TRBJ1-6	15	.	TRBD1	TGTGCCTGGAGTCGACAGGGTTCCTATAATTCACCCCTCCACTTT	CAWSRQGSYNSPLHF
TRBV6-5	TRBJ2-3	13	.	.	TGTGCCAGCACCCCAACAGGCACAGATACGCAGTATTTT	CASTPTGTDTQYF
TRBV29-1	TRBJ2-3	16	.	TRBD2	TGCAGCGGTGAAAGTAGCGGGGGAGGCCCCACAGATACGCAGTATTTT	CSGESSGGGPTDTQYF
TRBV5-1	TRBJ2-3	14	.	.	TGCGCCAGCAGCCTAGCGTACTACACAGATACGCAGTATTTT	CASSLAYYTDTQYF
TRBV29-1	TRBJ2-7	14	.	TRBD2	TGCAGCGTACGGACTAGCGGGAGCTCCTACGAGCAGTACTTC	CSVRTSGSSYEQYF
TRBV4-1	TRBJ1-2	17	few	.	TGCGCCAGCAGCCGCTCCCCTCTTGGGGCTGACAACTATGGCTACACCTTC	CASSRSPLGADNYGYTF
TRBV7-9	TRBJ1-4	15	.	.	TGTGCCAGCAGCCAGCATAGGAGACAAAATGAAAAACTGTTTTTT	CASSQHRRQNEKLFF
TRBV15	TRBJ2-4	19	.	TRBD2	TGTGCCACCAGCAGAGATAGGAGCGGGGGGCAAGGCCTCAAAAACATTCAGTACTTC	CATSRDRSGGQGLKNIQYF
TRBV7-9	TRBJ2-7	14	.	.	TGTGCCAGCAGCATCAGGGAGGAGTCCTACGAGCAGTACTTC	CASSIREESYEQYF
TRBV29-1	TRBJ2-3	14	.	TRBD2	TGCAGCGTTGATACTAGCGGGAGTTCAGATACGCAGTATTTT	CSVDTSGSSDTQYF
TRBV7-9	TRBJ2-5	16	.	TRBD2	TGTGCCAGCAGCAGTGTAACTAGCGGGAGCCGGGAGACCCAGTACTTC	CASSSVTSGSRETQYF
TRBV19	TRBJ2-1	14	.	TRBD1	TGTGCCAGTAGTATGGGGACAGGGCGCAATGAGCAGTTCTTC	CASSMGTGRNEQFF
TRBV11-2	TRBJ1-1	13	.	.	TGTGCCAGCAGCTTACAGGAGAACACTGAAGCTTTCTTT	CASSLQENTEAFF
TRBV5-1	TRBJ2-6	17	many	TRBD1	TGCGCCAGCAGCTTGCCGGGACAGGGGAAAGGGGCCAACGTCCTGACTTTC	CASSLPGQGKGANVLTF
TRBV9	TRBJ1-3	14	.	.	TGTGCCAGCAGCGTGGGCTACTCTGGAAACACCATATATTTT	CASSVGYSGNTIYF
TRBV29-1	TRBJ1-1	12	many	TRBD1	TGCAGCGTTAAGACAGGGATCGCTGAAGCTTTCTTT	CSVKTGIAEAFF
TRBV6-1	TRBJ1-5	14	.	.	TGTGCCAGCAACACAGATCGGGGGAATCAGCCCCAGCATTTT	CASNTDRGNQPQHF
TRBV19	TRBJ2-1	16	many	TRBD2	TGTGCCAGTAGTCTCCACACTAGCGGGGGTTACAATGAGCAGTTCTTC	CASSLHTSGGYNEQFF
TRBV25-1	TRBJ1-1	12	few	.	TGTGCCAGCAGCCACGGCGGTCCGGAAGCTTTCTTT	CASSHGGPEAFF
TRBV19	TRBJ2-7	15	few	.	TGTGCCAGTAGTACGGTCTTGGGGGGCTCCTACGAGCAGTACTTC	CASSTVLGGSYEQYF
TRBV11-2	TRBJ1-2	16	many	.	TGTGCCAGCAGCTTAACCGGGGCCGGGACTAACTATGGCTACACCTTC	CASSLTGAGTNYGYTF
TRBV27	TRBJ1-3	13	.	.	TGTGCCAGCGGCAGGAACTCTGGAAACACCATATATTTT	CASGRNSGNTIYF
TRBV7-2	TRBJ1-5	14	.	TRBD1	TGTGCCAGCAGCTTAGGGACAGGGAATCAGCCCCAGCATTTT	CASSLGTGNQPQHF
TRBV6-5	TRBJ2-1	15	.	.	TGTGCCAGCAGTTACTCCCGGACGGTAGGCAATGAGCAGTTCTTC	CASSYSRTVGNEQFF
TRBV5-6	TRBJ2-5	15	.	TRBD2	TGTGCCAGCAGCGCACTAGCGGGGGCGACAGGGACCCAGTACTTC	CASSALAGATGTQYF
TRBV18	TRBJ2-2	16	.	.	TGTGCCAGCTCACTGAACACGGCAGAGAACACCGGGGAGCTGTTTTTT	CASSLNTAENTGELFF
TRBV6-1	TRBJ1-5	15	.	TRBD1	TGTGCCAGCCGCGGAGGGGGCGAGTGGAATCAGCCCCAGCATTTT	CASRGGGEWNQPQHF
TRBV30	TRBJ2-1	14	.	TRBD2	TGTGCCTGGAGGCTAGCGGGAGCCTACAATGAGCAGTTCTTC	CAWRLAGAYNEQFF
TRBV7-9	TRBJ2-3	16	few	TRBD1	TGTGCCAGCAGCCCTAGACAGGGGTTGAGCACAGATACGCAGTATTTT	CASSPRQGLSTDTQYF